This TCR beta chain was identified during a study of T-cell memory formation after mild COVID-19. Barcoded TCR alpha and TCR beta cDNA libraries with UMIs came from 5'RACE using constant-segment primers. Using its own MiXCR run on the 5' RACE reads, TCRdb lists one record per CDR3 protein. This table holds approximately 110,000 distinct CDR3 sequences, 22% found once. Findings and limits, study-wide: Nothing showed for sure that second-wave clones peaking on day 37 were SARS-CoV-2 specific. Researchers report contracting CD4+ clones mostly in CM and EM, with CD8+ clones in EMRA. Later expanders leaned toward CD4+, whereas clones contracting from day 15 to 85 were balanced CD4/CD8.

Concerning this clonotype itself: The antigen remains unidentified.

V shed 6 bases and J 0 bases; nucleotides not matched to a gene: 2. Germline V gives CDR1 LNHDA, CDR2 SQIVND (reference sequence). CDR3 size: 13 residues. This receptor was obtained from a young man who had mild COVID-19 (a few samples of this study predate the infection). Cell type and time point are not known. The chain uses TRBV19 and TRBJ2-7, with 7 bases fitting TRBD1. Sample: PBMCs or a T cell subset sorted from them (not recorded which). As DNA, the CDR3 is TGTGCCAGTAGCGCAGGGGGCTCCTACGAGCAGTACTTC. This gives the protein CASSAGGSYEQYF. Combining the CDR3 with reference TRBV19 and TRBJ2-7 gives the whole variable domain DGGITQSPKYLFRKEGQNVTLSCEQNLNHDAMYWYRQDPGQGLRLIYYSQIVNDFQKGDIAEGYSVSREKKESFPLTVTSAQKNPTAFYLCASSAGGSYEQYFGPGTRLTVT.